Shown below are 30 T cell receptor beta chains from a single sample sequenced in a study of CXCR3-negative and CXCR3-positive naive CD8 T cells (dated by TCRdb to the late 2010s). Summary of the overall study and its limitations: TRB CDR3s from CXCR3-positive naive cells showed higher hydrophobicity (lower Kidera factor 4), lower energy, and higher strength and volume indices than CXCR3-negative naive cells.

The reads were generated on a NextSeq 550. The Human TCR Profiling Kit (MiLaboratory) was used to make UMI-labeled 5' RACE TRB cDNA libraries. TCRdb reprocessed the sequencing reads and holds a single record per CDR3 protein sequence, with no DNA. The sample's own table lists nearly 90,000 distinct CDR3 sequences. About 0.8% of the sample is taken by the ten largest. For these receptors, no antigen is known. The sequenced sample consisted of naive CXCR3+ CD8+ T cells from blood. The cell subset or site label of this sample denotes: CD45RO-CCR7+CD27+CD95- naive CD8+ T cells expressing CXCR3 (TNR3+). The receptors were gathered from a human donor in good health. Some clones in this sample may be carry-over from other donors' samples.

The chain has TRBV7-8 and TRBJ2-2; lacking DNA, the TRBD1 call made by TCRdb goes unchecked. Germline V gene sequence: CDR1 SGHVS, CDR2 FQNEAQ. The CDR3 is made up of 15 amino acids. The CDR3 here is CASSSSGGYTGELFF.

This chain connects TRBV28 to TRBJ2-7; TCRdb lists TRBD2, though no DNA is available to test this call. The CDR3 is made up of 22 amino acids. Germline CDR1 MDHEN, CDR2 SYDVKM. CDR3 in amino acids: CASSFFDRGVFLGTSGFYEQYF.

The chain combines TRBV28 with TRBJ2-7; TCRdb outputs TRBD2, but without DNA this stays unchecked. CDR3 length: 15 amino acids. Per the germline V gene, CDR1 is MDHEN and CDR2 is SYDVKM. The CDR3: CASSFTGPPDYEQYF.

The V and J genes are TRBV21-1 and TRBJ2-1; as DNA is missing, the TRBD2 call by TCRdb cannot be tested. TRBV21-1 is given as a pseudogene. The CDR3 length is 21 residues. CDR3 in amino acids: CASSSKGSGTSGLSSYNEQFF.

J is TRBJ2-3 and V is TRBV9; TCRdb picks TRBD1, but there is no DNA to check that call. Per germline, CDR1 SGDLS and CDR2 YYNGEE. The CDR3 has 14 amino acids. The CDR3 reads CASTSGDGQNTQYF.

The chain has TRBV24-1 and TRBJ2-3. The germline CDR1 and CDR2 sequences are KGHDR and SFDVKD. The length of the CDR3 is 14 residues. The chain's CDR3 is CATSAFGSRSTQYF.

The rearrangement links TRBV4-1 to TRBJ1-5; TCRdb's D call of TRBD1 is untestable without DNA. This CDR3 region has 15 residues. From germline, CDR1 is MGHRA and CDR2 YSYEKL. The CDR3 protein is CASSQYDSLNQPQHF.

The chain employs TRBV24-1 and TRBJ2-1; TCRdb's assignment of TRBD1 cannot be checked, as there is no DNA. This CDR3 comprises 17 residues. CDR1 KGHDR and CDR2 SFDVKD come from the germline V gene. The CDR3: CATSDFGTDYLDNEQFF.

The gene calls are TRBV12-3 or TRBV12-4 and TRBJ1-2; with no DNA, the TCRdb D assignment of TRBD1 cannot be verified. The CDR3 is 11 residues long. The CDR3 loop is CASNYRGGYTF.

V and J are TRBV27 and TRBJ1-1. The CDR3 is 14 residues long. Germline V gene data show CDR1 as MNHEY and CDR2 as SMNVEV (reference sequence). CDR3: CASHNGGVNTEAFF.

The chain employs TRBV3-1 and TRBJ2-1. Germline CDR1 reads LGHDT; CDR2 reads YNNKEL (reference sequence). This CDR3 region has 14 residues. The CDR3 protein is CASSQYNSYNEQFF.

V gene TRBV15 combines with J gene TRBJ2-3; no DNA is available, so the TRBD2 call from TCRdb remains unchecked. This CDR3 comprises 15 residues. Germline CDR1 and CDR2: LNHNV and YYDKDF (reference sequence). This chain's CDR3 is CATSPAGLEGDTQYF.

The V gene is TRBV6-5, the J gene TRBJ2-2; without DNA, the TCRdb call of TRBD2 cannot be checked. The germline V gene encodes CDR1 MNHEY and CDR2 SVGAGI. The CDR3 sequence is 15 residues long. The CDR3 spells CASSPAGGRAGELFF.

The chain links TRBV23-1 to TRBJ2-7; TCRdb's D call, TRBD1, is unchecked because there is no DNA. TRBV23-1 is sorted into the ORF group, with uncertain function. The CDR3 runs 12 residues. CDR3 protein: CASRDGGYEQYF.

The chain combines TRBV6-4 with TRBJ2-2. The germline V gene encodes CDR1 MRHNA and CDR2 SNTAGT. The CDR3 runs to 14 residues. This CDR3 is CASSEGSDTGELFF.

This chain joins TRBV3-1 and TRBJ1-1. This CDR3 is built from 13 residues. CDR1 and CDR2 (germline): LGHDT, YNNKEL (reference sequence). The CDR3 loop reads CASSPTADTEAFF.

CDR3 sequence reads: CASSIGQAYNEQFF. The V and J genes are TRBV19 and TRBJ2-1; TCRdb lists TRBD1, though no DNA is available to test this call. In germline, CDR1 is LNHDA, CDR2 SQIVND (reference sequence). The CDR3 is 14 residues long.

The chain's CDR3 is CASSRQQVTGVYEQYF. The rearrangement uses TRBV7-8 and TRBJ2-7. Germline CDR1 reads SGHVS; CDR2 reads FQNEAQ. The CDR3 has 16 amino acids.

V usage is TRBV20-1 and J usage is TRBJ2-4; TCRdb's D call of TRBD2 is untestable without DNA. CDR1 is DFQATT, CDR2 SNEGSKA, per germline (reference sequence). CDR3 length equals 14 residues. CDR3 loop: CSARDEWEIGIQYF.

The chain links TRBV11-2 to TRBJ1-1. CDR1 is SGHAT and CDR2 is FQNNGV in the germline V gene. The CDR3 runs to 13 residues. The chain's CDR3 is CASSWRGNTEAFF.

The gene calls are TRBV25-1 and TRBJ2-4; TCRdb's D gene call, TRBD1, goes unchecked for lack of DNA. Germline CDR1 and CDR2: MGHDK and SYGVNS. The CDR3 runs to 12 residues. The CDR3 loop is CASSRAGSIQYF.

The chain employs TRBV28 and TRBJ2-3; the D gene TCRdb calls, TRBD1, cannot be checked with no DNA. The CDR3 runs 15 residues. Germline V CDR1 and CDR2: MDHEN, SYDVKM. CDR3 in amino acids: CASGTRGYLTDTQYF.

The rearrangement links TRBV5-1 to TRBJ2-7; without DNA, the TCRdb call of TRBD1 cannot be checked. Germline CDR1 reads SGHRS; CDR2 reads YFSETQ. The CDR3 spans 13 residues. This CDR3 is CASSYPLSPEQYF.

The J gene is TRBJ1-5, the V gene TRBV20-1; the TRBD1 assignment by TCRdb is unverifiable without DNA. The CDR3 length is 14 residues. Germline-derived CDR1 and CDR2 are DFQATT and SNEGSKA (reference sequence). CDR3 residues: CSASGTGGNQPQHF.

The chain's CDR3 is CSVGIIGTGLTDTQYF. The V gene is TRBV29-1, the J gene TRBJ2-3; as DNA is missing, the TRBD1 call by TCRdb cannot be tested. CDR1 SQVTM and CDR2 ANQGSEA come from the germline V gene. This CDR3 is 16 amino acids long.

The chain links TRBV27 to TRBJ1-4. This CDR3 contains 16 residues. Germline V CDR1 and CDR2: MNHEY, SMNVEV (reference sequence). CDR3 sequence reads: CASSSRRQATNEKLFF.

CDR3 protein: CASSNVQGAKGTDTQYF. This chain uses TRBV6-5 with TRBJ2-3; the D call from TCRdb, TRBD1, cannot be confirmed without DNA. Germline V lookup: CDR1 MNHEY, CDR2 SVGAGI. This CDR3 region has 17 residues.

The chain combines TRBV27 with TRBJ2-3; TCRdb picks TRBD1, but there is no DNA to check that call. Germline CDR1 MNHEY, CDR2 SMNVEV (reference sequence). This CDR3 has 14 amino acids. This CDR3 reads CASTRQGLGDTQYF.

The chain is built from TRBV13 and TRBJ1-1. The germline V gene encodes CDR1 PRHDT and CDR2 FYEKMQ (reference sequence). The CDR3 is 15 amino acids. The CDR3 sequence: CASSLKGWRLTEAFF. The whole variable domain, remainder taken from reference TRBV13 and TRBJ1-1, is AAGVIQSPRHLIKEKRETATLKCYPIPRHDTVYWYQQGPGQDPQFLISFYEKMQSDKGSIPDRFSAQQFSDYHSELNMSSLELGDSALYFCASSLKGWRLTEAFFGQGTRLTVV.

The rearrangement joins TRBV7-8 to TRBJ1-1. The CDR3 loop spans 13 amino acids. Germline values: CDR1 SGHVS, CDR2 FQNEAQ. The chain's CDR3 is CASSPGPNTEAFF. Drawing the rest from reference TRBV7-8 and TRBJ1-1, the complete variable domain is GAGVSQSPRYKVAKRGQDVALRCDPISGHVSLFWYQQALGQGPEFLTYFQNEAQLDKSGLPSDRFFAERPEGSVSTLKIQRTQQEDSAVYLCASSPGPNTEAFFGQGTRLTVV.